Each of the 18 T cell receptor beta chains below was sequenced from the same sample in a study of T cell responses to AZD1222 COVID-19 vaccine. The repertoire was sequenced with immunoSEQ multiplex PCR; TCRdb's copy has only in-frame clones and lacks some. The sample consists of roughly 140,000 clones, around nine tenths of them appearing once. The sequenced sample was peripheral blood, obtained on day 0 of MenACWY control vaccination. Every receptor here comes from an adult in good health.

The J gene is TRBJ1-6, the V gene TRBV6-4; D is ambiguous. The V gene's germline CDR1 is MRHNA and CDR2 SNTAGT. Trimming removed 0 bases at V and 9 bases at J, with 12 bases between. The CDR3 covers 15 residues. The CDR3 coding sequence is TGTGCCAGCAGTGACTCCCCACGATCGGGTTCACCCCTCCACTTT. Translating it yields CASSDSPRSGSPLHF.

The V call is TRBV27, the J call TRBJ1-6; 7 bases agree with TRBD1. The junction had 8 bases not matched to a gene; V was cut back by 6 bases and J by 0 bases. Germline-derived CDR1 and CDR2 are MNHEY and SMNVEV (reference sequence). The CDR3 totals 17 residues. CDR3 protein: CASSRGGPSSYNSPLHF. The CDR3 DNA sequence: TGTGCCAGCAGCCGAGGGGGCCCGAGCTCCTATAATTCACCCCTCCACTTT.

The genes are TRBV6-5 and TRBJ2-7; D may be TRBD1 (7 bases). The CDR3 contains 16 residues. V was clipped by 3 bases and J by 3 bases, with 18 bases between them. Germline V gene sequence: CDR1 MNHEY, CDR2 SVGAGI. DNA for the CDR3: TGTGCCAGCAGTTATTGGGGGGTCCAGGGGGACTACGAGCAGTACTTC. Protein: CASSYWGVQGDYEQYF.

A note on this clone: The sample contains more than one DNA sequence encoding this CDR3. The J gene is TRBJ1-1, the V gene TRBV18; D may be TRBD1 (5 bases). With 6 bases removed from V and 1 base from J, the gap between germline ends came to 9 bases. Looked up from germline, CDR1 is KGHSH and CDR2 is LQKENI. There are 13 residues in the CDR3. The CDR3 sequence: CASSPGQNTEAFF. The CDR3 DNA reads TGTGCCAGCTCGCCTGGACAGAACACTGAAGCTTTCTTT.

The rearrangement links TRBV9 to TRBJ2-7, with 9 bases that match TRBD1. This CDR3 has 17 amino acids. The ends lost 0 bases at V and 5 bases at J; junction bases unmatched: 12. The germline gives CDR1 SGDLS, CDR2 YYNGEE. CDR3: CASSVAEGQGEGHEQYF. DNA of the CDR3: TGTGCCAGCAGCGTAGCCGAGGGACAGGGTGAAGGCCACGAGCAGTACTTC.

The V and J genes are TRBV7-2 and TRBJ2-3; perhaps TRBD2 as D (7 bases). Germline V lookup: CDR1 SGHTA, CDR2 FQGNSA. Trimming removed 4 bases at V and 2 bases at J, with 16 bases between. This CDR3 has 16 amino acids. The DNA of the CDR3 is TGTGCCAGCAGCTCACAGGGAGGGGGACTCACAGATACGCAGTATTTT. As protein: CASSSQGGGLTDTQYF.

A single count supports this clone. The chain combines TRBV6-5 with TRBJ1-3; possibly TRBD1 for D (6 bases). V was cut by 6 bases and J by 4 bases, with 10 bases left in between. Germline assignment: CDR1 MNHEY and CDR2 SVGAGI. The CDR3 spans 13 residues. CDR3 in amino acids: CASRPGVGNTIYF. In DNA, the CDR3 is TGTGCCAGCAGACCAGGGGTCGGAAACACCATATATTTT.

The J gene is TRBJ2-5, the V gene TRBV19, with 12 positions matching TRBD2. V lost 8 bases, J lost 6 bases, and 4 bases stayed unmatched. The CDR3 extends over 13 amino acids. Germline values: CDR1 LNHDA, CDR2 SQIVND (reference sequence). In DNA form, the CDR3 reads TGTGCCAGTGGCGGGACTAGCGGGCAGACCCAGTACTTC. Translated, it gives CASGGTSGQTQYF.

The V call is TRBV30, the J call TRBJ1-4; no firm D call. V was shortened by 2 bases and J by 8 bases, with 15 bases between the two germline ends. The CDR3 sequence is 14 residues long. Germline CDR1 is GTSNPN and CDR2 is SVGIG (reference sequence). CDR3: CAWSPGPGKEKLFF. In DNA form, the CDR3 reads TGTGCCTGGAGTCCCGGCCCGGGGAAGGAAAAACTGTTTTTT.

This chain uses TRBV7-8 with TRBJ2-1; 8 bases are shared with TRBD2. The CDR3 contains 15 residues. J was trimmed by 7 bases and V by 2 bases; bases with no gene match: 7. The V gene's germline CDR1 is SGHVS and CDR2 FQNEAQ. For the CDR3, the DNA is TGTGCCAGCAGCTTACGGGAGGGCCGGGCGAATGAGCAGTTCTTC. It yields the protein CASSLREGRANEQFF. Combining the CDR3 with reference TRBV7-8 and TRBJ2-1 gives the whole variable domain GAGVSQSPRYKVAKRGQDVALRCDPISGHVSLFWYQQALGQGPEFLTYFQNEAQLDKSGLPSDRFFAERPEGSVSTLKIQRTQQEDSAVYLCASSLREGRANEQFFGPGTRLTVL.

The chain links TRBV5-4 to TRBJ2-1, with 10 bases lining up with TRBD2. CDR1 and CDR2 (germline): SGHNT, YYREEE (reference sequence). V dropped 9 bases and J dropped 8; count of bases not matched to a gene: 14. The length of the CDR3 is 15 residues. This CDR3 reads CATRRAGGISYEQFF. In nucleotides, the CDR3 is TGTGCCACTCGACGAGCGGGAGGGATTTCCTATGAGCAGTTCTTC.

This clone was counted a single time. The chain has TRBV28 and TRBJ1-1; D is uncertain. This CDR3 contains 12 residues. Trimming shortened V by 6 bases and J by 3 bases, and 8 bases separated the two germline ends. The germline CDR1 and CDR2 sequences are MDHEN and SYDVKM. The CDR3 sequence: CASSLLYTEAFF. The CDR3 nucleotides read TGTGCCAGCAGCCTTTTGTACACTGAAGCTTTCTTT.

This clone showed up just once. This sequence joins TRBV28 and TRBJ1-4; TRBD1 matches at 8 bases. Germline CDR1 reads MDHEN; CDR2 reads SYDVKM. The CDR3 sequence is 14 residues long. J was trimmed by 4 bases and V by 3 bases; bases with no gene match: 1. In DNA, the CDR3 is TGTGCCAGCAGTTTGGGACAGGTTAATGAAAAACTGTTTTTT. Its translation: CASSLGQVNEKLFF.

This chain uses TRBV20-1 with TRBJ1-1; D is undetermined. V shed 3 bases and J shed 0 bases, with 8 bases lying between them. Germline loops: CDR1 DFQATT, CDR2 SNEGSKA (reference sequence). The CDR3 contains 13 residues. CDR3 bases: TGCAGTGCTAGTAAGAGACTGAACACTGAAGCTTTCTTT. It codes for CSASKRLNTEAFF.

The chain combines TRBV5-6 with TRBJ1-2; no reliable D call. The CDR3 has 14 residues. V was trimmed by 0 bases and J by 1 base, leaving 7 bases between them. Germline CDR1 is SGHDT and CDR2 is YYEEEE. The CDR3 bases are TGTGCCAGCAGCTTGGGAAGTCTTAACTATGGCTACACCTTC. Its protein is CASSLGSLNYGYTF.

The CDR3 nucleotides read TGCGCCAGCAGCACCGGCGGGGGGCCAGACGGCTACACCTTC. This encodes CASSTGGGPDGYTF. The V gene is TRBV5-1, the J gene TRBJ1-2, with TRBD1 as a possible D gene (6 bases). Trimming took off 4 bases at V and 8 bases at J, with 18 bases between the two ends. The V gene's germline CDR1 is SGHRS and CDR2 YFSETQ. The CDR3 length is 14 residues.

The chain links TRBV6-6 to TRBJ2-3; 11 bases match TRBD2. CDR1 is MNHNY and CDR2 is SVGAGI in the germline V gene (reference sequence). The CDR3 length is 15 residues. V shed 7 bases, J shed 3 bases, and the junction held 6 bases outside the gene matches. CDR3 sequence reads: CASIHRTSGTDTQYF. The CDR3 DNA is TGTGCCAGCATCCATAGGACTAGCGGGACAGATACGCAGTATTTT.

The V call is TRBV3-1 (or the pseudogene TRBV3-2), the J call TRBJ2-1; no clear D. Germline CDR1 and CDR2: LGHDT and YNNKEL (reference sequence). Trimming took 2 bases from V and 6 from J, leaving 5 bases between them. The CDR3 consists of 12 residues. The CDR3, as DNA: TGTGCCAGCAGCCAAATCAGCAATGAGCAGTTCTTC. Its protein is CASSQISNEQFF.